Reported below is one TCR beta chain. This entry comes from a study of CD8+ T cells in alopecia areata. Once RNA had been extracted, it was reverse transcribed into cDNA to act as the sequencing template. The repertoire was sequenced with immunoSEQ multiplex PCR; TCRdb's copy has only in-frame clones and lacks some. The table has fewer than 250,000 clones, 50% to 65% seen once. Germline V gene data show CDR1 as SGDLS and CDR2 as YYNGEE. Trimming left V 5 bases short and J 3 bases short, with 8 bases between. The CDR3 spans 12 residues. The clonotype comes from a human donor with alopecia areata. V and J are TRBV9 and TRBJ1-2; D gene uncertain. Sequenced material: CD4+ T cells sorted from blood, taken at week 0. The chain's CDR3 is CASSLRDYGYTF. The CDR3 bases are TGTGCCAGCAGTTTAAGGGACTATGGCTACACCTTC.